Each of the 26 T cell receptor beta chains below was sequenced from the same sample in a study of T cells after yellow fever vaccination. One entry per CDR3 protein, called by TCRdb with MiXCR from the 5' RACE reads. The sample yields around 310,000 distinct CDR3 sequences, approximately 3.8% seen once. Source: PBMCs, taken on the day of the yellow fever booster vaccination. The receptors here all came from a man in his late teens or twenties who received the YFV17D yellow fever vaccine.

This clonotype has at least ten counts. The chain joins TRBV7-2 to TRBJ2-7; no clear D gene. In germline, CDR1 is SGHTA, CDR2 FQGNSA. Trimming left V 5 bases short and J 0 bases short, with 5 bases between. This CDR3 comprises 12 residues. As DNA, the CDR3 is TGTGCCAGCAGCGAAAGCTCCTACGAGCAGTACGTC. This codes for CASSESSYEQYV.

V usage is TRBV15 and J usage is TRBJ1-5, with a weak D call TRBD1 (5 bases). The CDR3 has 14 residues. V gave up 5 bases and J gave up 4 bases, with 12 bases separating them. From germline, CDR1 is LNHNV and CDR2 YYDKDF (reference sequence). The CDR3 reads CATSEGRGNQPQHF. The CDR3 bases are TGTGCCACCAGCGAAGGACGGGGGAATCAGCCCCAGCATTTT.

At least ten counts were recorded for this clonotype. The chain uses TRBV5-8 and TRBJ1-4; D gene ambiguous. V lost 0 bases to trimming and J lost 1 base, with 10 bases between them. Germline CDR1 and CDR2: SGHTS and YDEGEE. The CDR3 has 16 amino acids. The CDR3 DNA follows: TGTGCCAGCAGCTTGGGGTACTGGGGAACTAATGAAAAACTGTTTTTT. Encoded protein: CASSLGYWGTNEKLFF.

This clonotype has at least ten counts. This rearrangement joins TRBV4-1 to TRBJ1-1, with D possibly TRBD1 on 5 matching bases. The CDR3 covers 13 residues. Trimming pared 4 bases from V and 3 bases from J, leaving 9 bases between. Germline V CDR1 and CDR2: MGHRA, YSYEKL. The CDR3 reads CASSPGRDTEAFF. CDR3 in DNA: TGCGCCAGCAGCCCCGGCAGGGACACTGAAGCTTTCTTT.

This clonotype was counted ten times or more. The chain uses TRBV10-3 and TRBJ2-3; 7 bases match TRBD2. The germline gives CDR1 ENHRY, CDR2 SYGVKD. This CDR3 contains 14 residues. Trimming took 6 bases from V and 4 from J; bases not matched to a gene: 7. DNA of the CDR3: TGTGCCATCAGACCGACTAGCAGTCCAGATACGCAGTATTTT. This codes for CAIRPTSSPDTQYF.

The chain joins TRBV5-1 to TRBJ2-5, with D uncertain. V gave up 0 bases and J gave up 2 bases, with 11 bases separating them. Per the germline V gene, CDR1 is SGHRS and CDR2 is YFSETQ. This CDR3 has 15 residues. The CDR3 loop reads CASSLATAGQETQYF. For the CDR3, the DNA is TGCGCCAGCAGCTTGGCCACGGCAGGTCAAGAGACCCAGTACTTC. Full variable domain (rest looked up from reference TRBV5-1 and TRBJ2-5): KAGVTQTPRYLIKTRGQQVTLSCSPISGHRSVSWYQQTPGQGLQFLFEYFSETQRNKGNFPGRFSGRQFSNSRSEMNVSTLELGDSALYLCASSLATAGQETQYFGPGTRLLVL.

This clonotype was counted a few times. This chain uses TRBV5-1 with TRBJ1-5; D possibly corresponds to TRBD1 (5 bases). V shed 0 bases and J shed 3 bases, with 10 bases lying between them. The CDR3 is 15 residues long. In germline, CDR1 is SGHRS, CDR2 YFSETQ. This CDR3 is CASSLGDGDNQPQHF. CDR3 nucleotides: TGCGCCAGCAGCTTGGGGGACGGTGACAATCAGCCCCAGCATTTT.

This chain uses TRBV28 with TRBJ1-5; D gene ambiguous. V was pared by 4 bases and J by 11 bases, with 9 bases between. The germline V gene has CDR1 MDHEN and CDR2 SYDVKM. The CDR3 covers 11 residues. The CDR3 protein is CASSSDETQHF. DNA for the CDR3: TGTGCCAGCAGTTCCGACGAGACCCAGCATTTT.

This clonotype was detected ten times or more. This chain uses TRBV9 with TRBJ1-2; D is possibly TRBD1 (6 bases). Germline V gives CDR1 SGDLS, CDR2 YYNGEE. The CDR3 runs 14 residues. V lost 3 bases and J 4 bases, leaving 13 bases between the germline ends. The CDR3 protein is CASSGGGGFYGYTF. The CDR3 DNA follows: TGTGCCAGCAGCGGGGGAGGGGGTTTCTATGGCTACACCTTC.

This clonotype was seen ten or more times. The chain uses TRBV7-9 and TRBJ2-1, with no clear D. Trimming shortened V by 7 bases and J by 2 bases, and 21 bases separated the two germline ends. The CDR3 loop spans 17 amino acids. CDR1 is SEHNR, CDR2 FQNEAQ, per germline (reference sequence). The chain's CDR3 is CASTTPPLVVPYNEQFF. In DNA, the CDR3 is TGTGCCAGCACCACACCCCCCTTGGTAGTCCCCTACAATGAGCAGTTCTTC.

This clonotype has just a few counts. The rearrangement links TRBV12-3 or TRBV12-4 to TRBJ2-7, with D tentatively TRBD1 (6 bases). The CDR3 is 14 residues long. V lost 0 bases, J lost 3 bases, and 9 bases lay in between. CDR3 coding DNA: TGTGCCAGCAGTTTAGCGCAGGGGAGCTACGAGCAGTACGTC. Amino acids: CASSLAQGSYEQYV.

This clonotype occurred many times. This chain joins TRBV6-2 or TRBV6-3 and TRBJ2-3; 8 bases line up with TRBD1. The CDR3 covers 14 residues. Germline values: CDR1 MNHEY, CDR2 SVGEGT. V dropped 4 bases and J dropped 2; count of bases not matched to a gene: 2. The CDR3 here is CASSLGQATDTQYF. CDR3 coding DNA: TGTGCCAGCAGTTTGGGACAGGCCACAGATACGCAGTATTTT.

The table lists this clonotype with many counts. DNA of the CDR3: TGTGCCAGCAGCTTTACAACGAACACTGAAGCTTTCTTT. It encodes CASSFTTNTEAFF. V is TRBV11-2 and J is TRBJ1-1; unclear D gene. Trimming pared 3 bases from V and 1 base from J, leaving 6 bases between. The CDR3 is 13 amino acids. Per the germline V gene, CDR1 is SGHAT and CDR2 is FQNNGV. The variable domain in full, completed from reference TRBV11-2 and TRBJ1-1, reads EAGVAQSPRYKIIEKRQSVAFWCNPISGHATLYWYQQILGQGPKLLIQFQNNGVVDDSQLPKDRFSAERLKGVDSTLKIQPAKLEDSAVYLCASSFTTNTEAFFGQGTRLTVV.

V and J are TRBV24-1 and TRBJ2-3, with 7 bases that match TRBD2. The CDR3 has 17 amino acids. Germline V gene data show CDR1 as KGHDR and CDR2 as SFDVKD. The V segment lost 0 bases and the J segment 0 bases; nucleotides outside the gene matches: 5. CDR3 nucleotide sequence: TGTGCCACCAGTGATTTGACGGGGGGACCTAGCACAGATACGCAGTATTTT. It translates to CATSDLTGGPSTDTQYF.

In this sample, this clonotype turned up a few times. The chain has TRBV20-1 and TRBJ1-4; 8 bases are shared with TRBD1. Germline CDR1 is DFQATT and CDR2 is SNEGSKA (reference sequence). The length of the CDR3 is 14 residues. V lost 6 bases, J lost 5 bases, and 8 bases stayed unmatched. This CDR3 reads CSAGPGQGNEKLFF. CDR3 bases: TGCAGTGCAGGACCCGGACAGGGAAATGAAAAACTGTTTTTT.

This clonotype was recorded many times. The rearrangement uses TRBV10-3 and TRBJ2-5, with a weak D call TRBD1 (5 bases). V shed 6 bases and J shed 2 bases, with 13 bases lying between them. Germline CDR1 reads ENHRY; CDR2 reads SYGVKD. The CDR3 is made up of 14 amino acids. The CDR3 sequence: CAISRATLQETQYF. The CDR3 DNA sequence: TGTGCCATCAGCAGGGCGACCCTACAAGAGACCCAGTACTTC.

This clonotype was seen many times. The chain couples TRBV27 to TRBJ2-7, with unresolved D. Trimming stripped 6 bases from V and 4 bases from J, with 13 bases between. The CDR3 totals 13 residues. Germline-derived CDR1 and CDR2 are MNHEY and SMNVEV (reference sequence). CDR3 loop: CASRQVSPYEQYF. CDR3 nucleotides: TGTGCCAGCAGGCAGGTCTCCCCTTACGAGCAGTACTTC.

This clonotype was recorded at least ten times. J is TRBJ2-1 and V is TRBV29-1, with 12 bases identical to TRBD2. Germline CDR1 SQVTM, CDR2 ANQGSEA. The CDR3 loop spans 14 amino acids. The ends lost 4 bases at V and 6 bases at J; junction bases unmatched: 4. The CDR3 region has the DNA TGCAGCGTTGGACCGGGACTAGCGGGCAATGAGCAGTTCTTC. This sequence encodes CSVGPGLAGNEQFF.

This clonotype has a count of ten or more. The gene calls are TRBV7-9 and TRBJ2-3; D is unclear. Germline V gives CDR1 SEHNR, CDR2 FQNEAQ (reference sequence). Trimming shortened V by 5 bases and J by 5 bases, and 8 bases separated the two germline ends. The CDR3 totals 12 residues. The CDR3 DNA sequence: TGTGCCAGCAGCCGATCACAAGATACGCAGTATTTT. Protein product: CASSRSQDTQYF.

This clonotype was seen repeatedly, ten times or more. The chain carries TRBV10-3 and TRBJ1-1; 9 bases match TRBD1. There are 13 residues in the CDR3. The germline V gene has CDR1 ENHRY and CDR2 SYGVKD. V was pared by 6 bases and J by 11 bases, with 10 bases of the junction left unmatched. The CDR3 reads CAIRGDRGDVAFF. CDR3 nucleotides: TGTGCCATCAGAGGAGACAGGGGGGACGTGGCTTTCTTT.

This clonotype was counted at least ten times. The gene calls are TRBV20-1 and TRBJ2-2, with TRBD1 matching over 7 bases. The CDR3 covers 14 residues. Germline-derived CDR1 and CDR2 are DFQATT and SNEGSKA (reference sequence). J lost 4 bases, V lost 0 bases, and 2 bases had no gene match. CDR3 region: CSAREEGATGELFF. The CDR3 coding sequence is TGCAGTGCTAGAGAAGAGGGGGCCACCGGGGAGCTGTTTTTT.

This clonotype was detected a few times. V and J are TRBV6-5 and TRBJ1-2, with a weak D call TRBD1 (5 bases). The CDR3 contains 13 residues. V was clipped by 0 bases and J by 7 bases, with 9 bases between them. The germline V gene encodes CDR1 MNHEY and CDR2 SVGAGI. The CDR3 DNA reads TGTGCCAGCAGTTACTCAGGGACGCGTGGCTACACCTTC. The encoded protein is CASSYSGTRGYTF.

There are many counts of this clonotype. This chain uses TRBV7-2 with TRBJ2-5; 13 nucleotides agree with TRBD2. V shed 5 bases, J shed 4 bases, and the junction held 10 bases outside the gene matches. Per germline, CDR1 SGHTA and CDR2 FQGNSA. The CDR3 runs to 17 residues. The CDR3 region is CASSPTSGGRGVETQYF. CDR3 bases: TGTGCCAGCAGCCCGACTAGCGGGGGGAGGGGAGTAGAGACCCAGTACTTC.

The chain couples TRBV4-1 to TRBJ1-2; D ambiguous. The ends were cut back, 0 bases at V and 2 bases at J, with 10 bases in the middle. Germline CDR1 reads MGHRA; CDR2 reads YSYEKL. The CDR3 sequence is 15 residues long. As DNA, the CDR3 is TGCGCCAGCAGCCAAGATTCTGGACTCAACTATGGCTACACCTTC. This sequence encodes CASSQDSGLNYGYTF.

At least ten counts were recorded for this clonotype. V and J are TRBV25-1 and TRBJ2-6; D possibly corresponds to TRBD1 (5 bases). The CDR3 has 16 amino acids. V was clipped by 4 bases and J by 0 bases, with 10 bases between them. Per the germline V gene, CDR1 is MGHDK and CDR2 is SYGVNS. The CDR3 sequence: CASSAQGSSGANVLTF. Here the CDR3 DNA reads TGTGCCAGCAGTGCTCAGGGAAGCTCTGGGGCCAACGTCCTGACTTTC.

This clonotype was picked up a small number of times. The chain joins TRBV11-2 to TRBJ2-2; 10 bases line up with TRBD2. The CDR3 is made up of 16 amino acids. Germline CDR1 reads SGHAT; CDR2 reads FQNNGV. The ends lost 7 bases at V and 6 bases at J; junction bases unmatched: 11. The DNA of the CDR3 is TGTGCCAGCAAACCGTATAGCGGGGGGCCTGCCGGGGAGCTGTTTTTT. Its translation: CASKPYSGGPAGELFF.